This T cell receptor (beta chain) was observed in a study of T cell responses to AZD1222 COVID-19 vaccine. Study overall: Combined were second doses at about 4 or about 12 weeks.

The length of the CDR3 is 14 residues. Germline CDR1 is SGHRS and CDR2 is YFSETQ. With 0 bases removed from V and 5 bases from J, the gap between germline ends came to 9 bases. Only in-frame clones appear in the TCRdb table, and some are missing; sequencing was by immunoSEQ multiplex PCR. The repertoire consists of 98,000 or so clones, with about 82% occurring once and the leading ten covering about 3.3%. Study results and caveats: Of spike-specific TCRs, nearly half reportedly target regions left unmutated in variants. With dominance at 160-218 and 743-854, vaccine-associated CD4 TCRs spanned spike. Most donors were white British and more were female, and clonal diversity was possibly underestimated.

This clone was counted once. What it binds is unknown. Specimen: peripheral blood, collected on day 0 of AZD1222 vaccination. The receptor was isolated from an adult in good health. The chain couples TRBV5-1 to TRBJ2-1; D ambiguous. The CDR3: CASSLGGMNNEQFF. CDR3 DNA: TGCGCCAGCAGCTTGGGGGGAATGAACAATGAGCAGTTCTTC.